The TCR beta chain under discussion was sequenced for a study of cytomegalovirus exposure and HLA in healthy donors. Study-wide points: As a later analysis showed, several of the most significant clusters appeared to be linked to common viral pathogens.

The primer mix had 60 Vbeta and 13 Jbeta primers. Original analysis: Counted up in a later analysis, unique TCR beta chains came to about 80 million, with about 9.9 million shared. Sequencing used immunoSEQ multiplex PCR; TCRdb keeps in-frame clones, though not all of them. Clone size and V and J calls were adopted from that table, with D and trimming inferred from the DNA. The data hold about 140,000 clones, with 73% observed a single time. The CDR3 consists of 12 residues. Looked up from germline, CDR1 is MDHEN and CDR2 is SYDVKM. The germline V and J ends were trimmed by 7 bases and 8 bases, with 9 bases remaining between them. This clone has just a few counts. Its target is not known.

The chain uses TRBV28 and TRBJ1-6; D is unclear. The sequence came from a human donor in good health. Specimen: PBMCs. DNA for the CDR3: TGTGCCAGCACTGAGGAGGATTCACCCCTCCACTTT. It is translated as CASTEEDSPLHF.